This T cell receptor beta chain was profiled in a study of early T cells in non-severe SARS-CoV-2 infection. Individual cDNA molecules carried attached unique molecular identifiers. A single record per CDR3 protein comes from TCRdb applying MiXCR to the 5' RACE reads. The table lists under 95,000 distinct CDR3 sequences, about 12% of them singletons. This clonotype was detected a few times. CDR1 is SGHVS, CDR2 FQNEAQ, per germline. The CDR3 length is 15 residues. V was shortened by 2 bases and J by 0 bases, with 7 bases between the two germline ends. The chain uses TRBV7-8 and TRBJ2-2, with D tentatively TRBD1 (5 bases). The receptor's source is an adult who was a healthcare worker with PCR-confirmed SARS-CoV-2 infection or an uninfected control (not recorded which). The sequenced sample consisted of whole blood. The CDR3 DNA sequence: TGTGCCAGCAGCTTAAGGGGTCCGAACACCGGGGAGCTGTTTTTT. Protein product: CASSLRGPNTGELFF. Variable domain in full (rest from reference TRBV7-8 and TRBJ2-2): GAGVSQSPRYKVAKRGQDVALRCDPISGHVSLFWYQQALGQGPEFLTYFQNEAQLDKSGLPSDRFFAERPEGSVSTLKIQRTQQEDSAVYLCASSLRGPNTGELFFGEGSRLTVL.